The rows below give T cell receptor beta chains drawn from one sample of a study of cytomegalovirus exposure and HLA in healthy donors. The data were produced by immunoSEQ multiplex PCR, yet TCRdb's version contains in-frame clones alone and is incomplete. Of approximately 140,000 clones listed, about 84% are singletons. The specimen sequenced was PBMCs. The receptors were sampled from a boy aged 10-17 years in good health and CMV-seronegative. CDR3s include the opening cysteine and the closing phenylalanine or tryptophan. A D gene is named only where the DNA matches it firmly. Clone sizes are given selectively: once, few, many, or a class where the clone is expanded.

DNA | CDR3 | J | size | D | V
TGTGCCAGCAGCCGGACTAGCGGGCCCTACAATGAGCAGTTCTTC | CASSRTSGPYNEQFF | TRBJ2-1 | once | TRBD2 | TRBV6-5
TGTGCCAGCAGCCATGGCCAACCCTACGAGCAGTACTTC | CASSHGQPYEQYF | TRBJ2-7 | . | . | TRBV5-5
TGTGCCAGCAGCGATCCCGGGACAGAAACTGGAAACACCATATATTTT | CASSDPGTETGNTIYF | TRBJ1-3 | . | TRBD1 | TRBV7-9
TGTGCCAGTAGAGGAGCGGGAGGCAACGAGCAGTACTTC | CASRGAGGNEQYF | TRBJ2-7 | few | TRBD2 | TRBV19
TGTGCCAGCTCGTCACAGGGAAACACTGAAGCTTTCTTT | CASSSQGNTEAFF | TRBJ1-1 | . | . | TRBV18
TGTGCCAGCACCCCCCCGTTGGGCGGGTCTTCAGATACGCAGTATTTT | CASTPPLGGSSDTQYF | TRBJ2-3 | once | . | TRBV7-8
TGTGCCAGCAGCCCCCCGAGTAGCGCCTCGGAGACCCAGTACTTC | CASSPPSSASETQYF | TRBJ2-5 | once | . | TRBV7-9
TGTGCCTGTCTCGACAGGGACAACGTCCTGACTTTC | CACLDRDNVLTF | TRBJ2-6 | . | TRBD1 | TRBV30
TGTGCCAGCCCTATCCTTAGAATACCCACAGATACGCAGTATTTT | CASPILRIPTDTQYF | TRBJ2-3 | . | . | TRBV6-4
TGTGCCAGCAGCTTATGGGAGCGGGAGTTCGAGCAGTACTTC | CASSLWEREFEQYF | TRBJ2-7 | . | TRBD2 | TRBV7-9
TGTGCCAGCAGTTACCGCAGGGATCCGGTTATAACCCTCCACTTT | CASSYRRDPVITLHF | TRBJ1-6 | once | . | TRBV6-5
TGTGCCTGGAGTGTACAGGGCAACCAGCCCCAGCATTTT | CAWSVQGNQPQHF | TRBJ1-5 | . | . | TRBV30
TGCGCCAGCAGTGAGGGGACAGGGTCATTTACTAATGAAAAACTGTTTTTT | CASSEGTGSFTNEKLFF | TRBJ1-4 | few | TRBD1 | TRBV10-1
TGTGCCAGCAGTACGGGACAGAAAGTTAGGGACATTCAGTACTTC | CASSTGQKVRDIQYF | TRBJ2-4 | few | TRBD1 | TRBV6-6
TGTGCCAGCAGCCCAAGGCGGTCTGAAAACACCGGGGAGCTGTTTTTT | CASSPRRSENTGELFF | TRBJ2-2 | . | . | TRBV7-9
TGCGCCAGCAGCTTGGGACAGGGCTTGGGCACTGAAGCTTTCTTT | CASSLGQGLGTEAFF | TRBJ1-1 | once | TRBD1 | TRBV5-1
TGCGCCAGCAGCTCCAGGATCAACGACGGGAACACTGAAGCTTTCTTT | CASSSRINDGNTEAFF | TRBJ1-1 | . | . | TRBV4-1
TGTGCCAGCAGCGCAGCTAGCGACCAAGAGACCCAGTACTTC | CASSAASDQETQYF | TRBJ2-5 | . | . | TRBV5-4
TGTGCCTTACTAGCGACCGAGTACAATGAGCAGTTCTTC | CALLATEYNEQFF | TRBJ2-1 | . | TRBD2 | TRBV30
TGTGCCAGCTCACCGCAGCAGGATGGCACCGGGGAGCTGTTTTTT | CASSPQQDGTGELFF | TRBJ2-2 | . | . | TRBV18
TGTGCCAGCAGCGTTCAGGCCGGGACAGCAACCTACAATGAGCAGTTCTTC | CASSVQAGTATYNEQFF | TRBJ2-1 | once | TRBD1 | TRBV9
TGTGCCAGTAGTATCACGGGGTCCGGCGACACTGAAGCTTTCTTT | CASSITGSGDTEAFF | TRBJ1-1 | few | . | TRBV19
TGTGCCTGGAGTGTAGGCCTAGCTTCCGAGCAGTACTTC | CAWSVGLASEQYF | TRBJ2-7 | . | . | TRBV30
TGTGCCAGCAGCTTAAGTTTGTGGGGGGGTGAAGCTTTCTTT | CASSLSLWGGEAFF | TRBJ1-1 | . | . | TRBV7-8
TGTGCCAGCAGCTTAGTATTGACCGGGGAGCTGTTTTTT | CASSLVLTGELFF | TRBJ2-2 | . | . | TRBV11-3
TGTGCCAGCAGCTGGGGACAGTCGAACACTGAAGCTTTCTTT | CASSWGQSNTEAFF | TRBJ1-1 | . | TRBD1 | TRBV5-6
TGTGCCAGCAGTGGAACAGGGCCTAGTAACACCGGGGAGCTGTTTTTT | CASSGTGPSNTGELFF | TRBJ2-2 | . | . | TRBV25-1
TGCGCCAGCAGCCTATTAGCGGGAGGCACAGATACGCAGTATTTT | CASSLLAGGTDTQYF | TRBJ2-3 | . | TRBD2 | TRBV5-1
TGTGCCAGCAGCTTAGGGCTGGGGGGCGGGGGGTACAATGAGCAGTTCTTC | CASSLGLGGGGYNEQFF | TRBJ2-1 | few | TRBD2 | TRBV7-9
TGTGCCTGGAGCGGCCCACAGGGAAGTGAAAAACTGTTTTTT | CAWSGPQGSEKLFF | TRBJ1-4 | . | . | TRBV30
TGCGCCAGCAGCTTGGACAGGGTGGGTCAGCCCCAGCATTTT | CASSLDRVGQPQHF | TRBJ1-5 | . | . | TRBV5-1
TGTGCTAGTGGTTTGGACAGGGAAGGCTACACCTTC | CASGLDREGYTF | TRBJ1-2 | once | . | TRBV12-5
TGTGCCAGCAGCTTGACAGGGGACACTGAAGCTTTCTTT | CASSLTGDTEAFF | TRBJ1-1 | . | TRBD1 | TRBV7-9
TGCGCCAGCAGCCAGGGACAGGACTCTGGAAACACCATATATTTT | CASSQGQDSGNTIYF | TRBJ1-3 | few | TRBD1 | TRBV4-1
TGTGCCAGCAGTGCCTACGCGGAGAGGTTAGCCTACGAGCAGTACTTC | CASSAYAERLAYEQYF | TRBJ2-7 | . | . | TRBV6-1
TGTGCCAGCAGTGATGACAGCCCCTATTACAATGAGCAGTTCTTC | CASSDDSPYYNEQFF | TRBJ2-1 | . | . | TRBV2
TGTGCCAGCAGTGACGGGGGTGGCTATGGCTACACCTTC | CASSDGGGYGYTF | TRBJ1-2 | . | . | TRBV2
TGTGCCAGCAGTTTTCAGGGAGGGACTGAAGCTTTCTTT | CASSFQGGTEAFF | TRBJ1-1 | . | . | TRBV7-6
TGTGCCAGCAGCAAACTCCGACAGATCAATCAGCCCCAGCATTTT | CASSKLRQINQPQHF | TRBJ1-5 | . | . | TRBV21-1